This T cell receptor (beta chain) emerged from a study of vaccination and CD4 T cells after COVID-19. Background on the study: Two Hispanic individuals were among six male and four female convalescent patients. Collection of post-COVID samples occurred a median around 96 days after diagnosis, spanning a range of 35 to 161.

The treatment is: roughly ten-day PBMC culture with coronavirus spike peptide pools or control peptides (ViraFEST assay). Sequencing of the DNA from cultured CD4+ T cells was carried out with the Oncomine TCR Beta short-read assay. A single record per CDR3 protein comes from TCRdb applying MiXCR to the PCR reads. This table holds some 15,000 distinct CDR3 sequences, around 48% found once. Regarding this clonotype: Its antigen is unidentified.

Germline V gene sequence: CDR1 SGHDT, CDR2 YYEEEE. V dropped 4 bases and J dropped 3 bases, with 17 bases sitting between them. This CDR3 region has 15 residues. This receptor was obtained from a human donor who had recovered from COVID-19. The sequencing sample was made of CD4+ T cells from blood, cultured in vitro. The chain carries TRBV5-6 and TRBJ2-7; D might be TRBD2 (6 bases). As DNA, the CDR3 is TGTGCCAGCAGCCCCATAGGGGACTCGTACTACGAGCAGTACTTC. Translating gives CASSPIGDSYYEQYF.